Listed below are T cell receptor beta chains from one sample, sequenced in a study of Ad26.COV2.S vaccination and SARS-CoV-2 variants. Sequenced by immunoSEQ multiplex PCR; TCRdb stores in-frame clones only, minus some. The data show about 350,000 clones, about 85% seen once. The specimen comprised peripheral blood, sampled in a trial of Ad26.COV2.S vaccine versus placebo. These receptors came from a person aged 18 to 59 who received the Ad26.COV2.S COVID-19 vaccine or a placebo. CDR3s include the opening cysteine and the closing phenylalanine or tryptophan. A D gene is named only where the DNA matches it firmly. Size tells how often a clone was seen (once, few, many) or the class of an expanded clone, and some rows leave it out.

TRBD2,TRBJ2-1,TRBV7-2,NA,CASSPPGLAYNEQFF,TGTGCCAGCAGCCCACCGGGACTAGCGTACAATGAGCAGTTCTTC
NA,TRBJ2-1,TRBV13,NA,CASSLGRSSYNEQFF,TGTGCCAGCAGCTTAGGGAGGAGCTCCTACAATGAGCAGTTCTTC
TRBD1,TRBJ2-3,TRBV6-5,NA,CASSWGTGEITDTQYF,TGTGCCAGCAGTTGGGGGACAGGGGAGATCACAGATACGCAGTATTTT
TRBD1,TRBJ2-5,TRBV2,once,CASSQGGRGETQYF,TGTGCCAGCAGCCAAGGGGGCAGGGGAGAGACCCAGTACTTC
NA,TRBJ2-5,TRBV5-1,NA,CASSPGREKETQYF,TGCGCCAGCAGCCCGGGGAGAGAGAAGGAGACCCAGTACTTC
NA,TRBJ2-5,TRBV11-2,NA,CASSLLGETQYF,TGTGCCAGCAGCTTACTAGGGGAGACCCAGTACTTC
NA,TRBJ2-5,TRBV20-1,NA,CSASGTFNAYQETQYF,TGCAGTGCTAGTGGGACTTTTAACGCGTACCAAGAGACCCAGTACTTC
NA,TRBJ1-2,TRBV19,few,CASKSSINNYGYTF,TGTGCCAGTAAGAGCAGCATTAATAACTATGGCTACACCTTC
TRBD1,TRBJ1-1,TRBV5-4,NA,CASSPNRGGNTEAFF,TGTGCCAGCAGCCCGAACAGGGGTGGGAACACTGAAGCTTTCTTT
NA,TRBJ2-2,TRBV4-2,few,CASSQAGVGNTGELFF,TGTGCCAGCAGCCAAGCTGGGGTGGGGAACACCGGGGAGCTGTTTTTT
TRBD2,TRBJ2-1,TRBV19,few,CASRGLAGEAYNEQFF,TGTGCCAGTCGGGGACTAGCGGGAGAGGCCTACAATGAGCAGTTCTTC
TRBD1,TRBJ1-1,TRBV6-5,NA,CASSYTGGSEAFF,TGTGCCAGCAGTTACACAGGGGGCTCGGAAGCTTTCTTT
TRBD2,TRBJ2-3,TRBV6-4,NA,CASGSGDTQYF,TGTGCCAGCGGTAGCGGGGATACGCAGTATTTT
TRBD1,TRBJ2-7,TRBV27,NA,CASSITPPGTALYEQYF,TGTGCCAGCAGCATTACCCCCCCCGGGACAGCCCTCTACGAGCAGTACTTC
NA,TRBJ2-3,TRBV7-9,NA,CASSLVVTDTQYF,TGTGCCAGCAGCTTAGTTGTCACAGATACGCAGTATTTT
TRBD2,TRBJ2-1,TRBV7-3,NA,CASSLGLAGSAEQFF,TGTGCCAGCAGCCTGGGACTAGCGGGATCGGCTGAGCAGTTCTTC